The 27 T cell receptor beta chains reported below all come from one sample, sequenced in a study of OX40 agonist ivuxolimab in advanced cancers. Profiling relied on immunoSEQ multiplex PCR, and the TCRdb table lists in-frame clones only, not all of them. Here the sample spans approximately 77,000 clones, around four fifths being singletons. Here the sequenced sample was CD4+ or CD8+ T cells sorted from blood, taken in a trial of the OX40 agonist ivuxolimab. These receptors all stem from an adult with an advanced solid tumor such as melanoma, head and neck, liver or kidney cancer.

The genes are TRBV7-2 and TRBJ1-5; weak D call: TRBD1 (5 bases). Between the trimmed V and J ends, which lost 5 bases and 0 bases, there was a span of 8 bases. The CDR3 spans 14 residues. From germline, CDR1 is SGHTA and CDR2 FQGNSA. The CDR3 spells CASSPGGSNQPQHF. The CDR3 region has the DNA TGTGCCAGCAGCCCCGGGGGTAGCAATCAGCCCCAGCATTTT.

This clone showed up just a few times. This chain joins TRBV11-2 and TRBJ1-4, with 9 bases matching TRBD1. Looked up from germline, CDR1 is SGHAT and CDR2 is FQNNGV. The CDR3 has 15 amino acids. V lost 3 bases to trimming and J lost 7 bases; unmatched junction nucleotides: 6. The CDR3 DNA follows: TGTGCCAGCAGCTTCGGGACAGGGATGGGTGAAAAACTGTTTTTT. This sequence encodes CASSFGTGMGEKLFF.

The chain employs TRBV5-1 and TRBJ2-3; D might be TRBD1 (6 bases). Germline CDR1 and CDR2: SGHRS and YFSETQ. V shed 0 bases and J shed 4 bases, with 9 bases lying between them. The CDR3 sequence is 14 residues long. In nucleotides, the CDR3 is TGCGCCAGCAGCTTGGGGGGGCGAGCAGATACGCAGTATTTT. Translated, it gives CASSLGGRADTQYF.

The V call is TRBV7-9, the J call TRBJ2-1; the match to TRBD1 covers 7 bases. Germline lookup yields CDR1 SEHNR and CDR2 FQNEAQ (reference sequence). V shed 5 bases and J 10 bases; nucleotides not matched to a gene: 11. CDR3 size: 14 residues. For the CDR3, the DNA is TGTGCCAGCAGCCCAAGCTCACAGGGGTTGGAGCAGTTCTTC. The encoded protein is CASSPSSQGLEQFF. Full variable domain (missing parts from reference TRBV7-9 and TRBJ2-1): DTGVSQNPRHKITKRGQNVTFRCDPISEHNRLYWYRQTLGQGPEFLTYFQNEAQLEKSRLLSDRFSAERPKGSFSTLEIQRTEQGDSAMYLCASSPSSQGLEQFFGPGTRLTVL.

This chain links TRBV29-1 with TRBJ2-6; tentatively, D is TRBD1 (6 bases). Germline CDR1 and CDR2: SQVTM and ANQGSEA. The CDR3 contains 13 residues. V shed 8 bases and J shed 2 bases, with 10 bases lying between them. The CDR3 DNA sequence: TGCAGCTTCAGGGGAACTGGGGCCAACGTCCTGACTTTC. It yields the protein CSFRGTGANVLTF.

The V call is TRBV9, the J call TRBJ2-2, with a weak D call TRBD2 (6 bases). Trimming removed 0 bases from V and 5 bases from J, with 11 bases in between. CDR3 length equals 15 residues. The germline CDR1 and CDR2 sequences are SGDLS and YYNGEE. The CDR3: CASSVGAGRTGELFF. CDR3 DNA: TGTGCCAGCAGCGTAGGGGCAGGGAGGACCGGGGAGCTGTTTTTT.

This clone was seen a handful of times. The chain recombines TRBV7-9 with TRBJ1-2; TRBD1 might be the D (6 bases). V was pared by 1 base and J by 7 bases, with 13 bases between. CDR1 and CDR2 from the germline V gene are SEHNR and FQNEAQ (reference sequence). The CDR3 totals 14 residues. CDR3 region: CASSLDRGFTGYTF. The DNA of the CDR3 is TGTGCCAGCAGCTTAGATAGGGGGTTTACTGGCTACACCTTC.

The chain's CDR3 is CASSFRETQYF. In DNA, the CDR3 is TGCGCCAGCAGCTTCAGAGAGACCCAGTACTTC. The chain employs TRBV5-1 and TRBJ2-5; D not certain. The ends were cut back, 2 bases at V and 4 bases at J, with 3 bases in the middle. Germline CDR1 is SGHRS and CDR2 is YFSETQ. This CDR3 is built from 11 residues.

The V and J genes are TRBV28 and TRBJ1-1; unclear D gene. Germline loops: CDR1 MDHEN, CDR2 SYDVKM. This CDR3 comprises 14 residues. V dropped 5 bases and J dropped 7 bases, with 17 bases sitting between them. CDR3 in amino acids: CASSPRITGIEAFF. In DNA, the CDR3 is TGTGCCAGCAGTCCTCGGATCACTGGGATTGAAGCTTTCTTT.

The chain has TRBV2 and TRBJ2-5, with 12 positions matching TRBD2. Trimming cost V 4 bases and J 2 bases; bases outside gene matches: 2. This CDR3 is 15 amino acids long. Per germline, CDR1 SNHLY and CDR2 FYNNEI. In DNA, the CDR3 is TGTGCCAGCAGTGCTAGCGGGGGGGGACAAGAGACCCAGTACTTC. This encodes CASSASGGGQETQYF.

This clone was picked up one time. The genes are TRBV7-9 and TRBJ2-5; D possibly corresponds to TRBD2 (5 bases). The germline gives CDR1 SEHNR, CDR2 FQNEAQ (reference sequence). Trimming pared 5 bases from V and 2 bases from J, leaving 15 bases between. The CDR3 has 15 amino acids. CDR3 amino acids: CASSLGGLGQETQYF. In DNA form, the CDR3 reads TGTGCCAGCAGCCTCGGAGGTTTGGGGCAAGAGACCCAGTACTTC.

The CDR3 sequence is CASSLGGAQPQHF. DNA of the CDR3: TGTGCCAGCAGCTTAGGGGGGGCTCAGCCCCAGCATTTT. This chain joins TRBV7-9 and TRBJ1-5, with D perhaps TRBD1 (6 bases). Trimming pared 1 base from V and 6 bases from J, leaving 7 bases between. CDR1 and CDR2 from the germline V gene are SEHNR and FQNEAQ (reference sequence). The CDR3 totals 13 residues.

V and J are TRBV19 and TRBJ1-4; D unresolved. Trimming removed 3 bases from V and 7 bases from J, with 18 bases in between. This CDR3 has 16 residues. CDR1 and CDR2 from the germline V gene are LNHDA and SQIVND (reference sequence). The CDR3 spells CASSIARQSSGEKLFF. The CDR3 DNA reads as TGTGCCAGTAGTATTGCCCGCCAGTCCTCGGGTGAAAAACTGTTTTTT. Using reference TRBV19 and TRBJ1-4 for the parts outside the CDR3, the full variable domain is DGGITQSPKYLFRKEGQNVTLSCEQNLNHDAMYWYRQDPGQGLRLIYYSQIVNDFQKGDIAEGYSVSREKKESFPLTVTSAQKNPTAFYLCASSIARQSSGEKLFFGSGTQLSVL.

V usage is TRBV7-3 and J usage is TRBJ2-3, with TRBD1 matching over 7 bases. CDR3 length: 15 amino acids. V gave up 7 bases and J gave up 1 base; unmatched junction bases: 8. Germline V gene lookup returns CDR1 SGHTA and CDR2 FQGTGA. DNA of the CDR3: TGTGCCAGCAAAAAAACAGGGGCCCGCACAGATACGCAGTATTTT. Translated: CASKKTGARTDTQYF.

The V gene is TRBV10-3, the J gene TRBJ2-2, with 13 bases identical to TRBD2. V was pared by 5 bases and J by 6 bases, with 9 bases of the junction left unmatched. This CDR3 comprises 17 residues. Germline V CDR1 and CDR2: ENHRY, SYGVKD. The CDR3 DNA is TGTGCCATCAGTTTGACTAGCGGGGGGCGTATGGCCGGGGAGCTGTTTTTT. Amino acid sequence: CAISLTSGGRMAGELFF.

This sequence joins TRBV5-1 and TRBJ2-1, with 8 bases that match TRBD1. CDR3 size: 14 residues. Germline V CDR1 and CDR2: SGHRS, YFSETQ. V was clipped by 2 bases and J by 5 bases; unmatched bases: 3. CDR3 sequence (DNA): TGCGCCAGCAGCTTTCGGACAGGGAACAATGAGCAGTTCTTC. It encodes CASSFRTGNNEQFF. The variable domain in full, completed from reference TRBV5-1 and TRBJ2-1, reads KAGVTQTPRYLIKTRGQQVTLSCSPISGHRSVSWYQQTPGQGLQFLFEYFSETQRNKGNFPGRFSGRQFSNSRSEMNVSTLELGDSALYLCASSFRTGNNEQFFGPGTRLTVL.

The chain links TRBV6-5 to TRBJ2-7; 10 bases line up with TRBD2. CDR1 MNHEY and CDR2 SVGAGI come from the germline V gene. CDR3 length equals 13 residues. With 6 bases clipped from V and 6 bases from J, the junction kept 5 bases outside the gene matches. The CDR3 bases are TGTGCCAGCAGCCCCCGGACTAGCGGCGAGCAGTACTTC. Translating gives CASSPRTSGEQYF.

The chain is built from TRBV7-3 and TRBJ2-7; 8 bases are shared with TRBD1. The CDR3 totals 16 residues. Germline values: CDR1 SGHTA, CDR2 FQGTGA. With V trimmed by 5 bases and J by 5 bases, 14 bases remained unmatched. The CDR3 DNA reads as TGTGCCAGCAGCCCAGCACCGGGACAGGAGGCCGACGAGCAGTACTTC. It translates to CASSPAPGQEADEQYF.

The chain has TRBV19 and TRBJ2-2; the D gene is possibly TRBD2 (6 bases). Trimming cost V 0 bases and J 10 bases, with 12 bases left between them. The germline gives CDR1 LNHDA, CDR2 SQIVND (reference sequence). This CDR3 has 14 residues. The CDR3 here is CASSIEGGGEELFF. The CDR3 DNA reads as TGTGCCAGTAGTATAGAGGGCGGCGGGGAGGAGCTGTTTTTT.

The CDR3 protein is CASSDSLLGYEQFF. The DNA of the CDR3 is TGTGCCAGCAGTGACTCCCTACTAGGCTACGAGCAGTTCTTC. This rearrangement joins TRBV6-1 to TRBJ2-1; possibly TRBD2 for D (5 bases). The CDR3 is 14 amino acids. Germline V gene data show CDR1 as MNHNS and CDR2 as SASEGT. Trimming removed 3 bases at V and 10 bases at J, with 16 bases between.

The genes are TRBV7-2 and TRBJ2-1, with 11 bases lining up with TRBD2. Germline V gene data show CDR1 as SGHTA and CDR2 as FQGNSA. The CDR3 is 17 residues long. V lost 5 bases, J lost 8 bases, and 14 bases stayed unmatched. The DNA for the CDR3 is TGTGCCAGCAGCACTAACAGCCTAGCGGGAGGAGCTGATGAGCAGTTCTTC. Translation: CASSTNSLAGGADEQFF.

The V and J genes are TRBV7-8 and TRBJ1-3; D not resolved. The CDR3 contains 12 residues. V gave up 5 bases and J gave up 0 bases, with 2 bases separating them. Germline V lookup: CDR1 SGHVS, CDR2 FQNEAQ. The CDR3 protein is CASSLSGNTIYF. The CDR3 DNA reads as TGTGCCAGCAGCCTCTCTGGAAACACCATATATTTT.

The chain joins TRBV10-2 to TRBJ1-6, with 8 bases fitting TRBD1. The germline CDR1 and CDR2 sequences are WSHSY and SAAADI. V dropped 9 bases and J dropped 7; count of bases not matched to a gene: 8. The CDR3 consists of 14 residues. The CDR3 reads CASNDRGGNSPLHF. CDR3 nucleotide sequence: TGCGCCAGTAACGACAGGGGAGGCAATTCACCCCTCCACTTT.

The chain is built from TRBV28 and TRBJ2-7, with TRBD2 matching 8 bases. V lost 8 bases and J lost 0; bases outside the gene matches: 9. This CDR3 region has 15 residues. The germline CDR1 and CDR2 sequences are MDHEN and SYDVKM. The CDR3 bases are TGTGCCAGCCAACTCCAGCGGGGGAGCTCCTACGAGCAGTACTTC. This translates into CASQLQRGSSYEQYF.

The chain combines TRBV9 with TRBJ1-1, with D possibly being TRBD1 (6 bases). V lost 4 bases to trimming and J lost 4 bases, with 14 bases between them. Germline V gives CDR1 SGDLS, CDR2 YYNGEE. The CDR3 contains 14 residues. This CDR3 reads CASSLRGDVTEAFF. In nucleotides, the CDR3 is TGTGCCAGCAGCCTAAGGGGGGATGTCACTGAAGCTTTCTTT.

The chain links TRBV19 to TRBJ1-2, with a possible D match to TRBD1 (6 bases). The V end lost 5 bases, the J end lost 4 bases, and 17 bases lay between the germline ends. The CDR3 contains 15 residues. From germline, CDR1 is LNHDA and CDR2 SQIVND (reference sequence). The CDR3 sequence: CASSPPQGPGYGYTF. In DNA form, the CDR3 reads TGTGCCAGTAGTCCGCCGCAGGGGCCAGGCTATGGCTACACCTTC.

This clone was found once. The CDR3 sequence: CASRRDRANVLTF. In nucleotides, the CDR3 is TGTGCCAGCAGACGGGACAGAGCCAACGTCCTGACTTTC. The chain couples TRBV27 to TRBJ2-6; 7 nucleotides match TRBD1. Germline lookup yields CDR1 MNHEY and CDR2 SMNVEV (reference sequence). There are 13 residues in the CDR3. V gave up 6 bases and J gave up 7 bases; unmatched junction bases: 3.